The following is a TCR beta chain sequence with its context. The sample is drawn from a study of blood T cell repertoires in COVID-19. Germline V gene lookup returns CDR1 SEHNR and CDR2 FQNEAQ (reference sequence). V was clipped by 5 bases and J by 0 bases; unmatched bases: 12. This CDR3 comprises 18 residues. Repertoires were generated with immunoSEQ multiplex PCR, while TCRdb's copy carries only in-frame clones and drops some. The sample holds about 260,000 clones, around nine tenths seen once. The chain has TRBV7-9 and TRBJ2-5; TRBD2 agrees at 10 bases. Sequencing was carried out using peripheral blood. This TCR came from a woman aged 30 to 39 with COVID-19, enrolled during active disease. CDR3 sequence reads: CASSRLAGEGGDQETQYF. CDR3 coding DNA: TGTGCCAGCAGCCGCCTAGCGGGAGAAGGTGGGGACCAAGAGACCCAGTACTTC.